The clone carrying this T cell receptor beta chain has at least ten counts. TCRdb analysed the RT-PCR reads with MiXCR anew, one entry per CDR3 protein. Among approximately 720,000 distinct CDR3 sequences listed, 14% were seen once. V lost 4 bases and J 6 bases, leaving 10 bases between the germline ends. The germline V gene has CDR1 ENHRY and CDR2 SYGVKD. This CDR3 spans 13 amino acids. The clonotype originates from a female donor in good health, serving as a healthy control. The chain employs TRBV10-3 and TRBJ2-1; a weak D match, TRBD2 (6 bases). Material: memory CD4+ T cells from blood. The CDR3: CAISVGLINEQFF. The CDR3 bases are TGTGCCATCAGTGTGGGACTTATCAATGAGCAGTTCTTC.